This T cell receptor (beta chain) stems from a study of T cells in localized non-small cell lung cancer. Repertoires were generated with immunoSEQ multiplex PCR, while TCRdb's copy carries only in-frame clones and drops some. Among just under 20,000 clones listed, about 91% were seen once. Study-wide points: When the top 100 tumor clones were examined, a median approximately 54 of them also appeared in the adjacent lung, which was paired and uninvolved.

V gave up 7 bases and J gave up 5 bases; unmatched junction bases: 1. CDR3 length: 11 amino acids. Germline V lookup: CDR1 MNHEY, CDR2 SMNVEV (reference sequence). With respect to this clone: Its specificity is unknown.

This receptor was taken from a man aged 35-75 years with stage I lung adenocarcinoma. The V call is TRBV27, the J call TRBJ1-1; 7 bases map to TRBD1. The sequenced sample was peripheral blood, obtained before any cancer treatment. The CDR3 sequence: CASKGATEAFF. CDR3 sequence (DNA): TGTGCCAGCAAGGGGGCTACTGAAGCTTTCTTT.